The present T cell receptor (beta chain) was sequenced within a study of T cells in Graves' hyperthyroidism and ophthalmopathy. Study context: Peripheral blood specimens were obtained at initial diagnosis, prior to any treatment.

Researchers amplified the TCR beta CDR3 regions from RNA transcripts. First-round RT-PCR targeting the TCR CDR3 was performed with the HTBI primer set. TCRdb used MiXCR to reprocess the multiplex PCR reads, holding one entry per CDR3 protein. The sample has around 690,000 distinct CDR3 sequences, more than 20% seen once. This clonotype was counted ten times or more. Germline V gene data show CDR1 as SGHKS and CDR2 as YYEKEE (reference sequence). The CDR3 is 15 residues long. Trimming removed 4 bases at V and 2 bases at J, with 14 bases between. The source material was blood. The J gene is TRBJ2-3, the V gene TRBV5-5; TRBD1 might be the D (5 bases). This TCR was sampled from a man under 40 with Graves' ophthalmopathy. DNA of the CDR3: TGTGCCAGCAGCCCTCAGGGTCTTCTCACAGATACGCAGTATTTT. As protein: CASSPQGLLTDTQYF.